This TCR beta chain was sequenced in a study of sequential checkpoint blockade in melanoma. Treatment of the sample: randomized to nivolumab then ipilimumab (arm A) or the reverse (arm B). The CDR3 has 14 amino acids. CDR1 and CDR2 from the germline V gene are MNHGY and SAAAGT. Trimming took 5 bases from V and 0 from J, leaving 10 bases between them. Method: immunoSEQ multiplex PCR; TCRdb's copy keeps in-frame clones and lacks some. The data contain 2,500 to 4,000 clones, 18% of them singletons. This clone turned up a few times. The clonotype originates from a human donor with melanoma. The chain employs TRBV6-8 and TRBJ1-1, with D possibly matching TRBD1 (6 bases). The sample in question was tumor tissue (inferred from file names), obtained from a patient given nivolumab and ipilimumab in sequence. CDR3 residues: CASSRDRMNTEAFF. As DNA, the CDR3 is TGTGCCAGCAGTCGTGACAGGATGAACACTGAAGCTTTCTTT.